This is a list of T cell receptor beta chains from one sample in a study of blood T cell repertoires in COVID-19. Repertoires were generated with immunoSEQ multiplex PCR, while TCRdb's copy carries only in-frame clones and drops some. The repertoire has more than 400,000 clones, 87% of them found once; the top ten carry 0.7%. What was sequenced was PBMCs or T cells enriched from blood (not recorded which). The receptors stem from a woman in her late teens or twenties who had recovered from COVID-19. CDR3s include the opening cysteine and the closing phenylalanine or tryptophan. A D gene is named only where the DNA matches it firmly. Rows give clone size only sometimes, using once, few, many, or a class for an expanded clone.

D gene: TRBD2
clone size: .
J gene: TRBJ2-1
V gene: TRBV18
CDR3 protein: CASSPNLAGYNEQFF
CDR3 DNA: TGTGCCAGCTCACCGAATCTAGCGGGATACAATGAGCAGTTCTTC

D gene: .
clone size: many
J gene: TRBJ1-2
V gene: TRBV20-1
CDR3 protein: CSAPLPDGYTF
CDR3 DNA: TGCAGTGCTCCTCTACCCGATGGCTACACCTTC

D gene: .
clone size: .
J gene: TRBJ1-1
V gene: TRBV6-6
CDR3 protein: CASGRGLLNTEAFF
CDR3 DNA: TGTGCCAGCGGGAGGGGGTTATTGAACACTGAAGCTTTCTTT

D gene: TRBD1
clone size: few
J gene: TRBJ1-5
V gene: TRBV28
CDR3 protein: CASSPAGGRGSQPQHF
CDR3 DNA: TGTGCCAGCAGTCCCGCAGGGGGCAGAGGCTCTCAGCCCCAGCATTTT

D gene: .
clone size: .
J gene: TRBJ1-3
V gene: TRBV30
CDR3 protein: CAWSTGRVLGGNTIYF
CDR3 DNA: TGTGCCTGGAGCACGGGGAGGGTATTGGGGGGAAACACCATATATTTT

D gene: TRBD1
clone size: .
J gene: TRBJ1-2
V gene: TRBV29-1
CDR3 protein: CSGQGTYGYTF
CDR3 DNA: TGCAGCGGACAGGGCACCTATGGCTACACCTTC

D gene: .
clone size: once
J gene: TRBJ1-2
V gene: TRBV5-1
CDR3 protein: CASSLSKGRDGYTF
CDR3 DNA: TGCGCCAGCAGCTTGTCTAAGGGGAGGGATGGCTACACCTTC

D gene: .
clone size: .
J gene: TRBJ1-5
V gene: TRBV2
CDR3 protein: CASGRDSNQPQHF
CDR3 DNA: TGTGCCAGCGGGCGGGATAGCAATCAGCCCCAGCATTTT

D gene: TRBD1
clone size: .
J gene: TRBJ1-2
V gene: TRBV23-1
CDR3 protein: CASSQSTPGQANYGYTF
CDR3 DNA: TGCGCCAGCAGTCAGTCGACACCGGGACAGGCAAACTATGGCTACACCTTC

D gene: .
clone size: .
J gene: TRBJ2-7
V gene: TRBV7-2
CDR3 protein: CASSLTGGAWDEQYF
CDR3 DNA: TGTGCCAGCAGCTTAACGGGGGGCGCTTGGGACGAGCAGTACTTC

D gene: .
clone size: .
J gene: TRBJ1-2
V gene: TRBV5-5
CDR3 protein: CASSFRRDYTF
CDR3 DNA: TGTGCCAGCAGCTTCAGGAGGGACTACACCTTC

D gene: TRBD1
clone size: .
J gene: TRBJ1-4
V gene: TRBV27
CDR3 protein: CASRPGQSIGKLFF
CDR3 DNA: TGTGCCAGCCGCCCGGGACAGTCGATAGGAAAACTGTTTTTT

D gene: TRBD1
clone size: .
J gene: TRBJ1-5
V gene: TRBV4-1
CDR3 protein: CASSRDRAQGAQPQHF
CDR3 DNA: TGCGCCAGCAGCCGTGACAGGGCTCAAGGTGCTCAGCCCCAGCATTTT

D gene: TRBD2
clone size: .
J gene: TRBJ2-1
V gene: TRBV10-1
CDR3 protein: CASSRRAGDNEQFF
CDR3 DNA: TGCGCCAGCAGTCGGAGAGCGGGGGACAATGAGCAGTTCTTC

D gene: .
clone size: .
J gene: TRBJ1-1
V gene: TRBV6-4
CDR3 protein: CASSDGQPNTEAFF
CDR3 DNA: TGTGCCAGCAGTGACGGACAACCGAACACTGAAGCTTTCTTT

D gene: .
clone size: .
J gene: TRBJ1-2
V gene: TRBV7-2
CDR3 protein: CASSHTHRENYGYTF
CDR3 DNA: TGTGCCAGCAGCCATACCCACAGGGAAAACTATGGCTACACCTTC

D gene: TRBD1
clone size: .
J gene: TRBJ1-6
V gene: TRBV5-4
CDR3 protein: CASSPGQGWSPLHF
CDR3 DNA: TGTGCCAGCAGCCCCGGACAGGGGTGGTCACCCCTCCACTTT

D gene: TRBD2
clone size: .
J gene: TRBJ2-7
V gene: TRBV4-1
CDR3 protein: CASSQGLRGGNYEQYF
CDR3 DNA: TGCGCCAGCAGCCAAGGGCTGCGGGGGGGTAACTACGAGCAGTACTTC

D gene: TRBD1
clone size: .
J gene: TRBJ1-3
V gene: TRBV5-6
CDR3 protein: CASSQTGAGNTIYF
CDR3 DNA: TGTGCCAGCAGCCAGACAGGGGCTGGAAACACCATATATTTT

D gene: .
clone size: .
J gene: TRBJ1-2
V gene: TRBV29-1
CDR3 protein: CSVEVGGYTF
CDR3 DNA: TGCAGCGTTGAGGTCGGTGGCTACACCTTC

D gene: TRBD1
clone size: .
J gene: TRBJ1-1
V gene: TRBV19
CDR3 protein: CASSTLLRGQKTEAFF
CDR3 DNA: TGTGCCAGTAGTACCCTACTCAGGGGGCAGAAAACTGAAGCTTTCTTT

D gene: .
clone size: .
J gene: TRBJ1-5
V gene: TRBV4-1
CDR3 protein: CASSHLEGRGQPQHF
CDR3 DNA: TGCGCCAGCAGCCACCTGGAGGGACGAGGCCAGCCCCAGCATTTT

D gene: TRBD2
clone size: .
J gene: TRBJ2-5
V gene: TRBV5-1
CDR3 protein: CASSPGLAEQETQYF
CDR3 DNA: TGCGCCAGCAGCCCGGGACTAGCGGAACAAGAGACCCAGTACTTC

D gene: TRBD1
clone size: .
J gene: TRBJ1-2
V gene: TRBV5-1
CDR3 protein: CASSLRGTGPDYGYTF
CDR3 DNA: TGCGCCAGCAGCTTGAGGGGGACAGGGCCAGACTATGGCTACACCTTC

D gene: TRBD2
clone size: .
J gene: TRBJ2-1
V gene: TRBV11-2
CDR3 protein: CASSAYSGGGSYNEQFF
CDR3 DNA: TGTGCCAGCAGCGCCTATAGCGGGGGGGGGTCCTACAATGAGCAGTTCTTC

D gene: .
clone size: .
J gene: TRBJ1-1
V gene: TRBV5-1
CDR3 protein: CASSKTGFRNTEAFF
CDR3 DNA: TGCGCCAGCAGCAAGACGGGGTTCCGGAACACTGAAGCTTTCTTT

D gene: .
clone size: .
J gene: TRBJ1-2
V gene: TRBV19
CDR3 protein: CASSRRPVYGYTF
CDR3 DNA: TGTGCCAGTAGTCGCAGGCCTGTCTATGGCTACACCTTC

D gene: .
clone size: .
J gene: TRBJ1-5
V gene: TRBV28
CDR3 protein: CASSLQGNQPQHF
CDR3 DNA: TGTGCCAGCAGTTTACAGGGCAATCAGCCCCAGCATTTT